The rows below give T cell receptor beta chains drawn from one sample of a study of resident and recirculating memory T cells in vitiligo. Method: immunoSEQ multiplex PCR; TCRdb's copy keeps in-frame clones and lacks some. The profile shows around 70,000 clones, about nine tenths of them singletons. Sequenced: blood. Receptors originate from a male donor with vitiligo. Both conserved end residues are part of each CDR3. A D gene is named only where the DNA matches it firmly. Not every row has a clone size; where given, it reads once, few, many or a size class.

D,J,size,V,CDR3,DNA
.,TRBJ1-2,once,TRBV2,CASSEVATALSSTF,TGTGCCAGCAGTGAAGTGGCGACAGCCCTCTCGAGTACCTTC
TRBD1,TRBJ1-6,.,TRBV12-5,CASGSPPQGAVTPLHF,TGTGCTAGTGGTTCCCCCCCCCAGGGGGCGGTAACACCCCTCCACTTT
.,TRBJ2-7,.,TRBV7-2,CASSLGVGRPGLREQYF,TGTGCCAGCAGCTTAGGGGTGGGCAGGCCTGGACTACGCGAGCAGTACTTC
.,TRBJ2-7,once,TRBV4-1,CASSQSTQGGGLEQYF,TGCGCCAGCAGCCAATCGACGCAGGGAGGGGGACTCGAGCAGTACTTC
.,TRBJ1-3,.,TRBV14,CASSQDGVDGNTIYF,TGTGCCAGCAGCCAAGATGGAGTGGATGGAAACACCATATATTTT
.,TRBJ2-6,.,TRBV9,CASSVVGSYSGANVLTF,TGTGCCAGCAGCGTAGTCGGTTCCTACTCTGGGGCCAACGTCCTGACTTTC
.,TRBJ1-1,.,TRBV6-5,CASSYYRPGQTEAFF,TGTGCCAGCAGTTACTACCGCCCCGGACAGACCGAAGCTTTCTTT
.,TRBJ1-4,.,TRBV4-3,CASSQGSSGLNEKLFF,TGCGCCAGCAGCCAAGGTTCGTCAGGCCTTAATGAAAAACTGTTTTTT
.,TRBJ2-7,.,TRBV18,CASSPPSAGALGEQYF,TGTGCCAGCTCACCACCGTCGGCAGGGGCACTGGGCGAGCAGTACTTC
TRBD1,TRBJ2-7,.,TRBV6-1,CASTKDRGAYEQYF,TGTGCCAGCACCAAGGACAGGGGAGCCTACGAGCAGTACTTC
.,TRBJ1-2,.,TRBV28,CASSPEPPGTSYGYTF,TGTGCCAGCAGTCCCGAGCCCCCCGGGACAAGCTATGGCTACACCTTC
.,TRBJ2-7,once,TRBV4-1,CASSPQSAVYEQYF,TGCGCCAGCAGCCCCCAAAGTGCAGTGTACGAGCAGTACTTC
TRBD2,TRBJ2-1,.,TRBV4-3,CASSQGPGGANEQFF,TGCGCCAGCAGCCAAGGTCCCGGGGGGGCAAATGAGCAGTTCTTC
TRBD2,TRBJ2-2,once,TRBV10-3,CAISDRGLESGELFF,TGTGCCATCAGTGACCGGGGACTAGAGTCCGGGGAGCTGTTTTTT
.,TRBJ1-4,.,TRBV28,CASSLPTVGNEKLFF,TGTGCCAGCAGTTTACCCACAGTTGGTAATGAAAAACTGTTTTTT
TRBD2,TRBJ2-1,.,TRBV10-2,CASSPTSGASYNEQFF,TGCGCCAGCAGTCCCACTAGCGGGGCCTCCTACAATGAGCAGTTCTTC
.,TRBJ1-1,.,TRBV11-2,CASSLKFVFTGENTEAFF,TGTGCCAGCAGCTTAAAGTTTGTTTTTACCGGGGAGAACACTGAAGCTTTCTTT
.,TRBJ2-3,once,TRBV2,CASRIEGGGTDTQYF,TGTGCCAGCCGGATAGAGGGCGGGGGCACAGATACGCAGTATTTT
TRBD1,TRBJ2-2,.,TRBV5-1,CASSFYLTGTGITGELFF,TGCGCCAGCAGCTTCTACCTAACTGGGACAGGGATCACCGGGGAGCTGTTTTTT
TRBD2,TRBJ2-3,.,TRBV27,CASGDLGLAGWNTQYF,TGTGCCAGCGGGGACCTGGGACTAGCGGGGTGGAATACGCAGTATTTT
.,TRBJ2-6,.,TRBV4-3,CASSQDWGQGYSGANVLTF,TGCGCCAGCAGCCAAGATTGGGGGCAGGGCTACTCTGGGGCCAACGTCCTGACTTTC
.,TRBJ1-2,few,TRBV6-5,CASSGGGAHGYTF,TGTGCCAGCTCCGGTGGGGGGGCTCATGGCTACACCTTC
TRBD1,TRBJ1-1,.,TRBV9,CASSVDLHRGNTEAFF,TGTGCCAGCAGCGTAGACCTTCACAGGGGGAACACTGAAGCTTTCTTT
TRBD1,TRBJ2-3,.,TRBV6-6,CASSTPGQGGTDTQYF,TGTGCCAGCAGTACCCCGGGACAGGGCGGCACAGATACGCAGTATTTT
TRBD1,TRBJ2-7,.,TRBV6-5,CASSYSRGQGVQYF,TGTGCCAGCAGTTACTCTCGGGGACAGGGCGTGCAGTACTTC
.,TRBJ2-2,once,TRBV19,CASSLPQAGANTGELFF,TGTGCCAGTAGTTTACCCCAAGCAGGGGCCAACACCGGGGAGCTGTTTTTT
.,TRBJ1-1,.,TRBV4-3,CASSPTGGARAEAFF,TGCGCCAGCAGCCCAACCGGGGGGGCTAGGGCTGAAGCTTTCTTT
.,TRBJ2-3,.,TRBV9,CASSSDSHTQYF,TGTGCCAGCAGCTCGGACTCCCATACGCAGTATTTT
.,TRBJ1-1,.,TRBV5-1,CASSFGMNTEAFF,TGCGCCAGCAGTTTCGGGATGAACACTGAAGCTTTCTTT
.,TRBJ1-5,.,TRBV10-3,CAISEYEGEGNQPQHF,TGTGCCATCAGTGAGTATGAAGGGGAGGGCAATCAGCCCCAGCATTTT
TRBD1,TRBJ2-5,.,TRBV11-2,CASSWGTGVQETQYF,TGTGCCAGCAGCTGGGGGACAGGCGTGCAAGAGACCCAGTACTTC
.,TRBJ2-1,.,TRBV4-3,CASSREGVLDNEQFF,TGCGCCAGCAGCCGGGAAGGGGTTCTCGACAATGAGCAGTTCTTC
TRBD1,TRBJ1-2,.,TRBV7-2,CASSPDRTNYGYTF,TGTGCCAGCAGTCCGGACAGGACGAACTATGGCTACACCTTC
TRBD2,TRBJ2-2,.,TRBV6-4,CASSPVAGGEAGELFF,TGTGCCAGCAGCCCTGTAGCGGGTGGAGAGGCCGGGGAGCTGTTTTTT
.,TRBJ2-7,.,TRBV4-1,CASSQARFYEQYF,TGCGCCAGCAGCCAGGCCCGATTTTACGAGCAGTACTTC
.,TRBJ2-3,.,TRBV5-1,CASSLSTGEVYQDTQYF,TGCGCCAGCAGCCTGAGTACTGGGGAGGTCTATCAAGATACGCAGTATTTT
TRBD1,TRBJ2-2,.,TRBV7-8,CASNQDRVKTGELFF,TGTGCCAGCAACCAGGACAGGGTAAAGACCGGGGAGCTGTTTTTT
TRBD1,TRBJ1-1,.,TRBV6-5,CASSYSGTGTTEAFF,TGTGCCAGCAGTTATTCCGGGACAGGGACCACTGAAGCTTTCTTT
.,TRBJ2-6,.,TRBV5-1,CASSQDRFSGANVLTF,TGCGCCAGCAGCCAGGACAGATTCTCTGGGGCCAACGTCCTGACTTTC
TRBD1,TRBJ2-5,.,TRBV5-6,CASSPGTGEETQYF,TGTGCCAGCAGCCCCGGGACAGGGGAAGAGACCCAGTACTTC
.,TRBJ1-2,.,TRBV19,CASSIEPEIYGYTF,TGTGCCAGTAGTATAGAGCCGGAGATTTATGGCTACACCTTC
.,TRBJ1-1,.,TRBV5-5,CASSLEFREAFF,TGTGCCAGCAGCTTGGAGTTCAGGGAAGCTTTCTTT
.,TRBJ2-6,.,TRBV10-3,CAIRDQGTGANVLTF,TGTGCCATCAGAGACCAGGGCACTGGGGCCAACGTCCTGACTTTC
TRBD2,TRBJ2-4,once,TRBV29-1,CSVQPRGGNIQYF,TGCAGCGTCCAACCCCGCGGGGGAAACATTCAGTACTTC
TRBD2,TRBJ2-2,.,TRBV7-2,CASSLVRKETSGGTGELFF,TGTGCCAGCAGCTTAGTTCGAAAAGAGACTAGCGGGGGTACCGGGGAGCTGTTTTTT
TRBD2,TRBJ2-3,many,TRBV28,CASSPLAGHTDTQYF,TGTGCCAGCAGTCCTTTAGCGGGGCACACAGATACGCAGTATTTT
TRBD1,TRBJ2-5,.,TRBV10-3,CATHHQGAGETQYF,TGTGCCACCCATCATCAGGGGGCGGGAGAGACCCAGTACTTC
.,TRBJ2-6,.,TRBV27,CASSTGRGSGANVLTF,TGTGCCAGCAGTACCGGACGGGGCTCTGGGGCCAACGTCCTGACTTTC